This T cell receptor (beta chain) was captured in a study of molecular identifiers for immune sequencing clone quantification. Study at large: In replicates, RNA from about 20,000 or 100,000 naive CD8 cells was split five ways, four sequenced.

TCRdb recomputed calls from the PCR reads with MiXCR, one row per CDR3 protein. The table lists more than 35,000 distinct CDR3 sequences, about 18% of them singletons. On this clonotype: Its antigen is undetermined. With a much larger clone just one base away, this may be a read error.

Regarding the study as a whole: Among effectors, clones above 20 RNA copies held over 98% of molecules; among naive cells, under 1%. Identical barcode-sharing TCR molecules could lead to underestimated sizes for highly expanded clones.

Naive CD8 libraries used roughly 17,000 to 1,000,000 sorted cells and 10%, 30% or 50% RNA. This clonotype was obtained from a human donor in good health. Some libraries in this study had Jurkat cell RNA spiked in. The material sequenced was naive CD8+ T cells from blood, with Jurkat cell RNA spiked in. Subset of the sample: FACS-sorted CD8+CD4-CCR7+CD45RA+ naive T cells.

DNA of the CDR3: TGTGCCAGCAGTTTATCGTACGGTAGCAATCAGCCCCAGCATTTT. It translates to CASSLSYGSNQPQHF. The chain recombines TRBV28 with TRBJ1-5; D not resolved. CDR3 length: 15 amino acids. The V gene lost 1 base and the J gene lost 0 bases, with 7 bases spanning the gap. The V gene's germline CDR1 is MDHEN and CDR2 SYDVKM.